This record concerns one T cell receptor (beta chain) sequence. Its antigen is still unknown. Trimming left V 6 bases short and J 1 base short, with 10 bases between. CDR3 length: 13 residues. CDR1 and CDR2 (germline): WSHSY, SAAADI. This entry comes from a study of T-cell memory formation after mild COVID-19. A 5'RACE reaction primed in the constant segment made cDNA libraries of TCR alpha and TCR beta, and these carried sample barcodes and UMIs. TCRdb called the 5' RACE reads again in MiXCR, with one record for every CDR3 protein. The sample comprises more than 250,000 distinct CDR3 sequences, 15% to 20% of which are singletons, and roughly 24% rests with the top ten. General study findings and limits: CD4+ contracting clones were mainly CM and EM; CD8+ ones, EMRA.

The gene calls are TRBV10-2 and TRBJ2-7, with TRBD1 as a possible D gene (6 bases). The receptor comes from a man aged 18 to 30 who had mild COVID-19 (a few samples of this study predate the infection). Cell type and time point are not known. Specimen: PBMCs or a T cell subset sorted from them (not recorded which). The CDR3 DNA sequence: TGCGCCAGCAGGCAGGGGAGATCCTACGAGCAGTACGTC. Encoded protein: CASRQGRSYEQYV.